The 16 T cell receptor beta chains below all came from one sample that was sequenced in a study of CD8 T cells in Susac syndrome. Reverse transcription of roughly 0.45 to 1 ug RNA used random hexamers. TCRdb re-analysed the immunoSEQ multiplex PCR reads in MiXCR, keeping a single row per CDR3 protein. This repertoire shows 80,000 or so distinct CDR3 sequences, over 90% found once; its top ten account for about 0.3%. Sequencing was done on a sample of CD8+ T cells from PBMCs. The receptors come from a human donor in good health.

The chain is built from TRBV20-1 and TRBJ2-1; 11 bases map to TRBD2. J lost 8 bases, V lost 2 bases, and 11 bases had no gene match. The CDR3 loop spans 16 amino acids. Germline V gene lookup returns CDR1 DFQATT and CDR2 SNEGSKA (reference sequence). The CDR3 spells CSARPLTSGSLDEQFF. For the CDR3, the DNA is TGCAGTGCTAGACCTCTCACTAGCGGGAGTCTCGATGAGCAGTTCTTC.

The rearrangement uses TRBV20-1 and TRBJ1-1, with unresolved D. Germline V gives CDR1 DFQATT, CDR2 SNEGSKA (reference sequence). The CDR3 runs 13 residues. Trimming shortened V by 3 bases and J by 2 bases, and 10 bases separated the two germline ends. CDR3 region: CSAREVGNTEAFF. The CDR3 DNA is TGCAGTGCTAGGGAGGTGGGAAACACTGAAGCTTTCTTT.

The rearrangement links TRBV14 to TRBJ2-5; D gene ambiguous. Germline loops: CDR1 SGHDN, CDR2 FVKESK. The CDR3 is 14 amino acids. V was shortened by 1 base and J by 5 bases, with 11 bases between the two germline ends. CDR3 residues: CASSQGDPVETQYF. The CDR3 DNA reads as TGTGCCAGCAGCCAAGGTGACCCGGTGGAGACCCAGTACTTC.

V gene TRBV4-3 combines with J gene TRBJ2-3, with TRBD1 as a possible D gene (6 bases). The germline CDR1 and CDR2 sequences are LGHNA and YSLEER. Trimming stripped 3 bases from V and 1 base from J, with 11 bases between. CDR3 length equals 15 residues. Here the CDR3 DNA reads TGCGCCAGCAGCCACATGGACAGAGGCACAGATACGCAGTATTTT. This encodes CASSHMDRGTDTQYF.

The genes are TRBV5-1 and TRBJ2-2; maybe TRBD1 (6 bases). The CDR3 length is 14 residues. V dropped 4 bases and J dropped 5 bases, with 12 bases sitting between them. Germline V lookup: CDR1 SGHRS, CDR2 YFSETQ. Here the CDR3 DNA reads TGCGCCAGCAGCGGAGGACAGAATACCGGGGAGCTGTTTTTT. This codes for CASSGGQNTGELFF.

The V and J genes are TRBV30 and TRBJ2-1; D is ambiguous. The CDR3 runs to 15 residues. Germline loops: CDR1 GTSNPN, CDR2 SVGIG (reference sequence). The germline V and J ends were trimmed by 1 base and 0 bases, with 10 bases remaining between them. CDR3 bases: TGTGCCTGGAGTGGGCTCCCGCGCTCCTACAATGAGCAGTTCTTC. This sequence encodes CAWSGLPRSYNEQFF.

This clonotype was picked up one time. The chain couples TRBV5-1 to TRBJ1-6, with a possible D match to TRBD1 (6 bases). Germline V gene data show CDR1 as SGHRS and CDR2 as YFSETQ. CDR3 length: 15 residues. Trimming removed 4 bases from V and 5 bases from J, with 13 bases in between. The CDR3 reads CASSRGTDNNSPLHF. CDR3 coding DNA: TGCGCCAGCAGCAGGGGGACCGACAATAATTCACCCCTCCACTTT.

This clonotype was recorded only once. The V and J genes are TRBV5-6 and TRBJ1-1; D possibly corresponds to TRBD1 (5 bases). The germline V gene has CDR1 SGHDT and CDR2 YYEEEE. Trimming removed 0 bases from V and 1 base from J, with 10 bases in between. The CDR3 totals 15 residues. This CDR3 reads CASSLGRGANTEAFF. The CDR3 region has the DNA TGTGCCAGCAGCTTGGGGAGGGGTGCGAACACTGAAGCTTTCTTT.

This CDR3 is CAYRGDYGYTF. The CDR3 bases are TGTGCCTACAGGGGCGATTATGGCTACACCTTC. The J gene is TRBJ1-2, the V gene TRBV5-4, with 7 bases that match TRBD1. CDR3 length: 11 amino acids. Looked up from germline, CDR1 is SGHNT and CDR2 is YYREEE (reference sequence). After removal of 10 bases from V and 5 bases from J, the junction contained 5 bases not matched to a gene.

V usage is TRBV20-1 and J usage is TRBJ1-2; D is undetermined. CDR3 length: 14 amino acids. Deletions cut 4 bases from V and 0 bases from J, with 12 bases between. Germline CDR1 DFQATT, CDR2 SNEGSKA (reference sequence). The CDR3 nucleotides read TGCAGTGCTACCGAATACACAGCTAACTATGGCTACACCTTC. It translates to CSATEYTANYGYTF.

The chain couples TRBV15 to TRBJ1-1; 8 bases map to TRBD1. The CDR3 is made up of 14 amino acids. Germline CDR1 reads LNHNV; CDR2 reads YYDKDF (reference sequence). V lost 5 bases, J lost 8 bases, and 10 bases stayed unmatched. The CDR3 DNA is TGTGCCACCAGCGCTTGGGACAGGAAGAGAGAAGCTTTCTTT. This gives the protein CATSAWDRKREAFF.

The gene calls are TRBV7-9 and TRBJ2-1; D not resolved. V lost 3 bases and J 8 bases, leaving 5 bases between the germline ends. CDR3 length: 11 amino acids. CDR1 and CDR2 from the germline V gene are SEHNR and FQNEAQ (reference sequence). CDR3 DNA sequence: TGTGCCAGCAGCTTCGCCGATGAGCAGTTCTTC. Its protein product is CASSFADEQFF.

This clonotype was found once. The CDR3 DNA sequence: TGTGCCAGCAGCCAAGATGGTGCTAGCGGGCGCACAGATACGCAGTATTTT. This gives the protein CASSQDGASGRTDTQYF. This chain connects TRBV4-2 to TRBJ2-3, with TRBD2 identical over 8 bases. Germline CDR1 is LGHNA and CDR2 is YNFKEQ. The CDR3 extends over 17 amino acids. Trimming cost V 0 bases and J 1 base; bases outside gene matches: 6.

This chain connects TRBV28 to TRBJ2-1; D is unresolved. The CDR3 extends over 13 amino acids. Trimming took off 3 bases at V and 6 bases at J, with 9 bases between the two ends. The germline V gene encodes CDR1 MDHEN and CDR2 SYDVKM. The CDR3 nucleotides are TGTGCCAGCAGTTTCAGGTCCCGCAATGAGCAGTTCTTC. Its protein product is CASSFRSRNEQFF.

The J gene is TRBJ2-5, the V gene TRBV6-2 or TRBV6-3, with D hard to call. The CDR3 sequence is 15 residues long. V lost 2 bases to trimming and J lost 1 base, with 11 bases between them. Germline-derived CDR1 and CDR2 are MNHEY and SVGEGT. For the CDR3, the DNA is TGTGCCAGCAGTTACCCGAGGCAGGTCCAAGAGACCCAGTACTTC. It is translated as CASSYPRQVQETQYF.

The chain employs TRBV7-9 and TRBJ2-7, with D hard to call. CDR3 length: 12 residues. V gave up 2 bases and J gave up 4 bases, with 6 bases separating them. Germline values: CDR1 SEHNR, CDR2 FQNEAQ (reference sequence). CDR3 DNA sequence: TGTGCCAGCAGCTTACATCCTTACGAGCAGTACGTC. The encoded protein is CASSLHPYEQYV.